The rows below give T cell receptor beta chains drawn from one sample of a study of identical twins. TCRdb ran MiXCR on the 5' RACE reads and lists one entry per CDR3 protein. The data hold about 250,000 distinct CDR3 sequences, with around an eighth observed a single time. The sample comprised memory (CD45RO+) T cells sorted from blood. These receptor sequences come from a woman under 30 in good health. Each CDR3 is given with its conserved first and last residue. Fields, in order: J gene, V gene, clone size, D gene, CDR3 protein, CDR3 DNA. A D gene is named only where the DNA matches it firmly. The size entry is marked missing in some rows and otherwise reads once, few, many or a size class.

J: TRBJ1-1; V: TRBV12-3/TRBV12-4; size: many; D: .; CDR3: CASSFHSFMNTEAFF; DNA: TGTGCCAGCAGTTTTCACAGTTTCATGAACACTGAAGCTTTCTTT
J: TRBJ2-5; V: TRBV27; size: .; D: TRBD2; CDR3: CASSFRRGTKETQYF; DNA: TGTGCCAGCAGTTTCAGGCGGGGGACGAAGGAGACCCAGTACTTC
J: TRBJ2-2; V: TRBV6-2/TRBV6-3; size: few; D: .; CDR3: CASSARGANTGELFF; DNA: TGTGCCAGCAGCGCCAGGGGCGCCAACACCGGGGAGCTGTTTTTT
J: TRBJ2-1; V: TRBV4-3; size: few; D: .; CDR3: CASSPRTVGSNEQFF; DNA: TGCGCCAGCAGCCCTAGGACGGTTGGCAGCAATGAGCAGTTCTTC
J: TRBJ1-2; V: TRBV5-6; size: .; D: .; CDR3: CASSRGLEDGYTF; DNA: TGTGCCAGCAGCCGGGGCCTTGAGGATGGCTACACCTTC
J: TRBJ1-1; V: TRBV20-1; size: .; D: TRBD1; CDR3: CSARDAQGDTEAFF; DNA: TGCAGTGCTAGAGATGCGCAGGGGGACACTGAAGCTTTCTTT
J: TRBJ2-5; V: TRBV20-1; size: many; D: .; CDR3: CSARDRTYRETQYF; DNA: TGCAGTGCTAGAGATCGGACCTATCGAGAGACCCAGTACTTC
J: TRBJ1-1; V: TRBV10-2; size: .; D: .; CDR3: CASSEGHWGRTAFF; DNA: TGCGCCAGCAGTGAGGGACACTGGGGACGGACCGCTTTCTTT
J: TRBJ2-1; V: TRBV14; size: many; D: TRBD2; CDR3: CASSQDQEGLARNEQFF; DNA: TGTGCCAGCAGCCAAGATCAGGAGGGACTAGCCCGAAATGAGCAGTTCTTC
J: TRBJ2-2; V: TRBV5-1; size: few; D: TRBD1; CDR3: CASSSGTGHTGELFF; DNA: TGCGCCAGCAGTTCCGGGACAGGGCACACCGGGGAGCTGTTTTTT
J: TRBJ2-1; V: TRBV20-1; size: .; D: TRBD2; CDR3: CSASGVGTSGRNEQFF; DNA: TGCAGTGCATCGGGGGTAGGGACTAGCGGGAGAAATGAGCAGTTCTTC
J: TRBJ1-2; V: TRBV28; size: .; D: .; CDR3: CASSLEWGTYGYTF; DNA: TGTGCCAGCAGTTTAGAGTGGGGTACCTATGGCTACACCTTC
J: TRBJ2-5; V: TRBV7-2; size: .; D: TRBD2; CDR3: CASSLAGRGGETQYF; DNA: TGTGCCAGCAGCTTAGCTGGACGGGGGGGAGAGACCCAGTACTTC
J: TRBJ2-3; V: TRBV14; size: many; D: .; CDR3: CASSPGGAGDTQYF; DNA: TGTGCCAGCAGCCCGGGCGGGGCCGGAGATACGCAGTATTTT
J: TRBJ1-1; V: TRBV15; size: many; D: .; CDR3: CATSRDKGVNTEAFF; DNA: TGTGCCACCAGCAGAGATAAGGGGGTGAACACTGAAGCTTTCTTT
J: TRBJ2-1; V: TRBV5-6; size: many; D: TRBD2; CDR3: CASSLVLADNEQFF; DNA: TGTGCCAGCAGCTTGGTTCTAGCGGACAATGAGCAGTTCTTC
J: TRBJ1-2; V: TRBV12-3/TRBV12-4; size: .; D: .; CDR3: CASRATGLHGYTF; DNA: TGTGCCAGCAGAGCCACTGGGTTGCACGGCTACACCTTC
J: TRBJ2-2; V: TRBV12-3/TRBV12-4; size: .; D: TRBD1; CDR3: CASSFRTGSKNTGELFF; DNA: TGTGCCAGCAGTTTCCGGACAGGGTCAAAGAACACCGGGGAGCTGTTTTTT
J: TRBJ1-1; V: TRBV7-9; size: .; D: .; CDR3: CASSRTSGTFF; DNA: TGTGCCAGCAGTCGGACATCAGGTACTTTCTTT
J: TRBJ2-2; V: TRBV5-5; size: many; D: .; CDR3: CASSLGPNTGELFF; DNA: TGTGCCAGCAGCTTGGGACCGAACACCGGGGAGCTGTTTTTT
J: TRBJ2-3; V: TRBV7-8; size: .; D: .; CDR3: CASRYRASTDTQYF; DNA: TGTGCCAGCAGATACAGGGCTAGCACAGATACGCAGTATTTT
J: TRBJ2-2; V: TRBV7-2; size: few; D: .; CDR3: CASSHRRGGELFF; DNA: TGTGCCAGCAGTCATAGGCGGGGCGGGGAGCTGTTTTTT
J: TRBJ1-6; V: TRBV20-1; size: .; D: .; CDR3: CSARGGEGYAPLHF; DNA: TGCAGTGCTAGAGGGGGGGAGGGCTACGCACCCCTCCACTTT
J: TRBJ2-1; V: TRBV11-2; size: .; D: TRBD2; CDR3: CASSLEGLDDNEQFF; DNA: TGTGCCAGCAGCTTAGAGGGACTAGATGACAATGAGCAGTTCTTC
J: TRBJ2-1; V: TRBV19; size: .; D: .; CDR3: CASRDPGVGNEQFF; DNA: TGTGCCAGTAGAGATCCGGGGGTAGGGAATGAGCAGTTCTTC
J: TRBJ2-3; V: TRBV5-5; size: few; D: .; CDR3: CASNMGSRLSSTDTQYF; DNA: TGTGCCAGCAACATGGGAAGCAGGCTTTCTAGCACAGATACGCAGTATTTT
J: TRBJ2-7; V: TRBV20-1; size: few; D: .; CDR3: CSARVGGSYEQYF; DNA: TGCAGTGCTAGAGTAGGGGGGTCCTACGAGCAGTACTTC
J: TRBJ2-1; V: TRBV6-2/TRBV6-3; size: many; D: TRBD2; CDR3: CASSYPRGGPNYNEQFF; DNA: TGTGCCAGCAGTTATCCCCGCGGGGGACCCAACTACAATGAGCAGTTCTTC
J: TRBJ2-5; V: TRBV20-1; size: few; D: TRBD2; CDR3: CSARALRAGGKKTQYF; DNA: TGCAGTGCTAGAGCGCTGAGAGCGGGGGGGAAAAAGACCCAGTACTTC
J: TRBJ2-7; V: TRBV6-2/TRBV6-3; size: few; D: .; CDR3: CASSYLGQTYEQYF; DNA: TGTGCCAGCAGTTACCTAGGACAGACCTACGAGCAGTACTTC
J: TRBJ1-2; V: TRBV4-1; size: many; D: .; CDR3: CASSQDPRQNYGYTF; DNA: TGCGCCAGCAGCCAAGATCCCCGACAGAACTATGGCTACACCTTC
J: TRBJ2-5; V: TRBV5-6; size: .; D: .; CDR3: CASSFGVSGETQYF; DNA: TGTGCCAGCAGCTTCGGGGTATCGGGGGAGACCCAGTACTTC
J: TRBJ1-2; V: TRBV12-3/TRBV12-4; size: few; D: .; CDR3: CASSRPAGGYTF; DNA: TGTGCCAGCAGCCGACCCGCCGGTGGCTACACCTTC
J: TRBJ1-5; V: TRBV10-2; size: few; D: .; CDR3: CASGSQGGNQPQHF; DNA: TGCGCCAGCGGATCCCAAGGGGGCAATCAGCCCCAGCATTTT
J: TRBJ2-7; V: TRBV11-2; size: .; D: .; CDR3: CASSFSSGHLSYEQYF; DNA: TGTGCCAGCAGTTTTTCCTCGGGACACCTCTCCTACGAGCAGTACTTC